These 17 T cell receptor beta chains came from one sample sequenced in a study of blood T cell repertoires in COVID-19. Generated by immunoSEQ multiplex PCR, the TCRdb table keeps only in-frame clones and is missing some. The repertoire has about 75,000 clones, 88% of them found once; the top ten carry approximately 19%. What was sequenced was peripheral blood. The receptors shown here come from a human donor in a cohort sampled during active COVID-19.

V gene TRBV2 combines with J gene TRBJ2-7; 8 nucleotides align to TRBD1. Germline V gives CDR1 SNHLY, CDR2 FYNNEI. The CDR3 extends over 14 amino acids. The junction had 1 base not matched to a gene; V was cut back by 2 bases and J by 1 base. The CDR3 spells CASSEYRGSYEQYF. DNA of the CDR3: TGTGCCAGCAGTGAATACAGGGGGTCCTACGAGCAGTACTTC.

The V call is TRBV18, the J call TRBJ1-1; no clear D gene. The germline V and J ends were trimmed by 3 bases and 0 bases, with 5 bases remaining between them. This CDR3 contains 13 residues. CDR1 and CDR2 (germline): KGHSH, LQKENI. This CDR3 is CASSPEVNTEAFF. The CDR3 DNA reads as TGTGCCAGCTCACCTGAGGTGAACACTGAAGCTTTCTTT.

The rearrangement links TRBV18 to TRBJ2-1; possibly TRBD2 for D (7 bases). Germline CDR1 and CDR2: KGHSH and LQKENI. V was clipped by 0 bases and J by 5 bases, with 11 bases between them. CDR3 length: 15 residues. The CDR3: CASSPPGGRDNEQFF. The CDR3 DNA reads TGTGCCAGCTCACCACCGGGGGGGCGCGACAATGAGCAGTTCTTC.

The J gene is TRBJ2-7, the V gene TRBV9; 8 bases line up with TRBD1. Per germline, CDR1 SGDLS and CDR2 YYNGEE. The CDR3 covers 15 residues. After removal of 0 bases from V and 4 bases from J, the junction contained 6 bases not matched to a gene. The CDR3 here is CASSVATGVGYEQYF. In DNA, the CDR3 is TGTGCCAGCAGCGTAGCGACAGGGGTCGGGTACGAGCAGTACTTC. Combining the CDR3 with reference TRBV9 and TRBJ2-7 gives the whole variable domain DSGVTQTPKHLITATGQRVTLRCSPRSGDLSVYWYQQSLDQGLQFLIQYYNGEERAKGNILERFSAQQFPDLHSELNLSSLELGDSALYFCASSVATGVGYEQYFGPGTRLTVT.

The chain is built from TRBV12-3 or TRBV12-4 and TRBJ1-3, with D perhaps matching TRBD1 (5 bases). This CDR3 region has 13 residues. V was pared by 10 bases and J by 2 bases, with 12 bases between. The CDR3 region is CATASGAGNTIYF. The CDR3 DNA reads as TGTGCCACCGCCTCGGGGGCTGGAAACACCATATATTTT.

J is TRBJ2-1 and V is TRBV24-1, with a possible D match to TRBD2 (5 bases). V was clipped by 6 bases and J by 3 bases, with 11 bases between them. Germline CDR1 reads KGHDR; CDR2 reads SFDVKD. CDR3 length equals 14 residues. For the CDR3, the DNA is TGTGCCACCAGTCACGGAGGAGACTACAATGAGCAGTTCTTC. It translates to CATSHGGDYNEQFF.

The rearrangement uses TRBV10-2 and TRBJ2-1, with 12 bases identical to TRBD2. Germline values: CDR1 WSHSY, CDR2 SAAADI. The CDR3 has 16 amino acids. V dropped 6 bases and J dropped 4; count of bases not matched to a gene: 7. In DNA, the CDR3 is TGCGCCAGCAGACAAATGACTAGCGGGGGTTACAATGAGCAGTTCTTC. Translated, it gives CASRQMTSGGYNEQFF.

V is TRBV6-6 and J is TRBJ2-3, with TRBD2 matching over 7 bases. The V segment lost 8 bases and the J segment 1 base; nucleotides outside the gene matches: 0. The CDR3 is 12 residues long. Germline lookup yields CDR1 MNHNY and CDR2 SVGAGI (reference sequence). In DNA form, the CDR3 reads TGTGCCAGCGGGGGGGGCACAGATACGCAGTATTTT. The encoded protein is CASGGGTDTQYF.

V usage is TRBV7-9 and J usage is TRBJ2-7, with 10 bases fitting TRBD2. CDR3 size: 16 residues. V lost 0 bases to trimming and J lost 5 bases; unmatched junction nucleotides: 7. In germline, CDR1 is SEHNR, CDR2 FQNEAQ (reference sequence). The CDR3 sequence: CASSLAEAGGPHEQYF. CDR3 sequence (DNA): TGTGCCAGCAGCTTAGCCGAAGCGGGGGGGCCTCACGAGCAGTACTTC.

This chain joins TRBV19 and TRBJ1-4, with D unclear. Germline V lookup: CDR1 LNHDA, CDR2 SQIVND (reference sequence). V lost 3 bases and J 5 bases, leaving 7 bases between the germline ends. This CDR3 contains 13 residues. For the CDR3, the DNA is TGTGCCAGTAGTATTAGGCGGAATGAAAAACTGTTTTTT. Translated: CASSIRRNEKLFF.

The chain uses TRBV30 and TRBJ1-2; no clear D. The CDR3 totals 12 residues. From germline, CDR1 is GTSNPN and CDR2 SVGIG (reference sequence). Trimming took off 7 bases at V and 7 bases at J, with 16 bases between the two ends. CDR3 nucleotide sequence: TGTGCCTCGAGGGTTGTAAGCGGTGGCTACACCTTC. Amino acids: CASRVVSGGYTF.

This chain connects TRBV4-3 to TRBJ1-4; 7 bases are a match to TRBD1. The CDR3 has 18 residues. Unmatched junction bases numbered 13, after V lost 0 bases and J lost 6 bases. Germline CDR1 reads LGHNA; CDR2 reads YSLEER. The CDR3 here is CASSQDRGQGGSYEKLFF. The CDR3 nucleotides read TGCGCCAGCAGCCAAGATCGGGGGCAGGGGGGCTCCTATGAAAAACTGTTTTTT.

The chain has TRBV28 and TRBJ2-1, with 11 positions matching TRBD2. Looked up from germline, CDR1 is MDHEN and CDR2 is SYDVKM. The CDR3 is 19 amino acids. J gave up 0 bases and V 3 bases, and 10 bases lay outside the gene matches. DNA of the CDR3: TGTGCCAGCAGTTTCAACCCGGCTAGCGGGAGGAGCTCCTACAATGAGCAGTTCTTC. Translation gives CASSFNPASGRSSYNEQFF. Filled out from reference TRBV28 and TRBJ2-1, the complete variable domain reads DVKVTQSSRYLVKRTGEKVFLECVQDMDHENMFWYRQDPGLGLRLIYFSYDVKMKEKGDIPEGYSVSREKKERFSLILESASTNQTSMYLCASSFNPASGRSSYNEQFFGPGTRLTVL.

The CDR3 region is CASSPTGADTGELFF. The CDR3 region has the DNA TGTGCCAGCTCACCAACAGGTGCCGACACCGGGGAGCTGTTTTTT. The chain has TRBV18 and TRBJ2-2; TRBD1 is a possible D gene (5 bases). Germline CDR1 KGHSH, CDR2 LQKENI. The CDR3 has 15 residues. V was cut by 2 bases and J by 3 bases, with 10 bases left in between.

The gene calls are TRBV28 and TRBJ1-2; maybe TRBD1 (6 bases). The CDR3 spans 14 residues. The germline V and J ends were trimmed by 2 bases and 3 bases, with 10 bases remaining between them. Germline V gene data show CDR1 as MDHEN and CDR2 as SYDVKM. CDR3 residues: CASSLQQGHYGYTF. The CDR3 DNA follows: TGTGCCAGCAGTTTACAACAGGGTCACTATGGCTACACCTTC.

The chain carries TRBV19 and TRBJ2-1, with a weak D call TRBD2 (5 bases). This CDR3 has 15 amino acids. Between the trimmed V and J ends, which lost 3 bases and 2 bases, there was a span of 11 bases. Per the germline V gene, CDR1 is LNHDA and CDR2 is SQIVND (reference sequence). CDR3 sequence (DNA): TGTGCCAGTAGTATCGGGCTGGGAGCCTACAATGAGCAGTTCTTC. This codes for CASSIGLGAYNEQFF.

The chain combines TRBV13 with TRBJ1-6; 11 nucleotides match TRBD1. The CDR3 extends over 16 amino acids. Trimming took 5 bases from V and 10 from J; bases not matched to a gene: 10. Germline CDR1 PRHDT, CDR2 FYEKMQ (reference sequence). This CDR3 is CASSATGQGVNSPLHF. CDR3 sequence (DNA): TGTGCCAGCAGCGCGACGGGACAGGGGGTCAACTCACCCCTCCACTTT.